This T cell receptor (beta chain) appears in the sequencing data of a study of siplizumab effects on memory and regulatory T cells. Using immunoSEQ multiplex PCR, the repertoire was profiled, and TCRdb retains in-frame clones only, with some absent. This repertoire shows 94,000 or so clones, approximately 93% found once; its top ten account for 5.5% to 7.5%. Findings and caveats of the study: Treatment with siplizumab left mappable alloreactive CD4+ clones averaging approximately 69% Treg-derived, compared with 25% to 30% in controls. Naive T cells were seemingly more diverse than memory cells, and major contributions to the alloresponse seemed to be made by them.

V lost 2 bases to trimming and J lost 2 bases; unmatched junction nucleotides: 7. Germline CDR1 and CDR2: MGHDK and SYGVNS. CDR3 length: 18 residues. This clone has a single count. Its target is not known. V gene TRBV25-1 combines with J gene TRBJ2-3, with TRBD2 matching 13 bases. What was sequenced was CD8+ T cells sorted from blood. The source of this sequence is a human donor in good health. Written as DNA, the CDR3 is TGTGCCAGCAGTGAAAGGACTAGCGGGAGTATTTACACAGATACGCAGTATTTT. Protein: CASSERTSGSIYTDTQYF.